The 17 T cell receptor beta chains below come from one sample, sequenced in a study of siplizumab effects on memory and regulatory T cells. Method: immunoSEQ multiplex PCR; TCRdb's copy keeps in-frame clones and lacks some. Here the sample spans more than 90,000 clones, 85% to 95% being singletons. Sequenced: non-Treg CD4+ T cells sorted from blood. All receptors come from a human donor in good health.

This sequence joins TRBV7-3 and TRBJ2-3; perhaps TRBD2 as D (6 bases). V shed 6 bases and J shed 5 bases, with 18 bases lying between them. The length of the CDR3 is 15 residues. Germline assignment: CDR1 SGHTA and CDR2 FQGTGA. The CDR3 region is CASRKVTGAGDTQYF. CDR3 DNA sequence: TGTGCCAGCAGGAAAGTGACGGGAGCTGGAGATACGCAGTATTTT.

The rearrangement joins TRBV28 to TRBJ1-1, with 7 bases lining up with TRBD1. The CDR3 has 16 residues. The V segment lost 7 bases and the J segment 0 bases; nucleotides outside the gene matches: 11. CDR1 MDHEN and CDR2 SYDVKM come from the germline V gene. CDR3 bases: TGTGCCAGCAATTCGTTCGCGACAGGGCTGAACACTGAAGCTTTCTTT. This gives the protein CASNSFATGLNTEAFF.

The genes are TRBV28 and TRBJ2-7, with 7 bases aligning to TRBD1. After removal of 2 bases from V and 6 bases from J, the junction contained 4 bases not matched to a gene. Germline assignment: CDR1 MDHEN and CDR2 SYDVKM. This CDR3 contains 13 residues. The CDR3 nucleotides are TGTGCCAGCAGTTTACAGGGGGACGGCGAGCAGTACTTC. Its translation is CASSLQGDGEQYF. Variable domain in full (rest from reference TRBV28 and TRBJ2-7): DVKVTQSSRYLVKRTGEKVFLECVQDMDHENMFWYRQDPGLGLRLIYFSYDVKMKEKGDIPEGYSVSREKKERFSLILESASTNQTSMYLCASSLQGDGEQYFGPGTRLTVT.

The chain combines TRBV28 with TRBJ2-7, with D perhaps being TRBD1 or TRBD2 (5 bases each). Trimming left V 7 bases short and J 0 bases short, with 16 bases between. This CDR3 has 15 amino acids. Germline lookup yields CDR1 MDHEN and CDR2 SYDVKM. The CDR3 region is CASKLLVGDSYEQYF. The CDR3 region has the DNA TGTGCCAGCAAGTTGCTGGTGGGGGACTCCTACGAGCAGTACTTC.

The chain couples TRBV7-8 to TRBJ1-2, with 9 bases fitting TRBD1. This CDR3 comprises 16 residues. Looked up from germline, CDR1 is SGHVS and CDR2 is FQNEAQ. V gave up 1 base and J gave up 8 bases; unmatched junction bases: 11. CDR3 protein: CASSLDVRTGVGGYTF. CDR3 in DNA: TGTGCCAGCAGCTTAGACGTTAGGACAGGGGTCGGGGGCTACACCTTC.

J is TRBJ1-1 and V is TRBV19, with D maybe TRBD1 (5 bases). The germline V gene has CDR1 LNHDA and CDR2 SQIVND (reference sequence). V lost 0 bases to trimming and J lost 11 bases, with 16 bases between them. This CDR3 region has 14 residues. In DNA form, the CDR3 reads TGTGCCAGTAGTATAGATGGAGGCGCGGGGGAGGCTTTCTTT. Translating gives CASSIDGGAGEAFF.

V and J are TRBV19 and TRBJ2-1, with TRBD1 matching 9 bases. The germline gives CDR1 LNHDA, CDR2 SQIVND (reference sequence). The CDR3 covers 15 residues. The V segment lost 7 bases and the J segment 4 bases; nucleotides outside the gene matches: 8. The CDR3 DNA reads TGTGCCAGTAACAATCCGGGACAGGGATACAATGAGCAGTTCTTC. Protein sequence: CASNNPGQGYNEQFF.

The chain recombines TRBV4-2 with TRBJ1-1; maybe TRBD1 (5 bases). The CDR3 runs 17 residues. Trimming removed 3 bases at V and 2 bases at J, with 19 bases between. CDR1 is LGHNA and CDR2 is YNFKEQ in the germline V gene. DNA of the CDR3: TGTGCCAGCAGCCAGACAGCCTATGGGCGCTCAAACACTGAAGCTTTCTTT. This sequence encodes CASSQTAYGRSNTEAFF.

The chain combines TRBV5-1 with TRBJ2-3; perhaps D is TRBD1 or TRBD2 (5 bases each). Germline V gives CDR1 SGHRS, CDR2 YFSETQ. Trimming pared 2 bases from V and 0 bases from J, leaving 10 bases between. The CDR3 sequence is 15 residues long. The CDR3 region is CASSFNRDSTDTQYF. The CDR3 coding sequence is TGCGCCAGCAGCTTTAACCGGGACAGCACAGATACGCAGTATTTT.

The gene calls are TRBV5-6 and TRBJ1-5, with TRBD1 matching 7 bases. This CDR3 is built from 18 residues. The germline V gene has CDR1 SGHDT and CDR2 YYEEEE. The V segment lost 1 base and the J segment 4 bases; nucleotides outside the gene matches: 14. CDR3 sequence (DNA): TGTGCCAGCAGCTTGAGCTTGGGAAACAGGGGCAGGAATCAGCCCCAGCATTTT. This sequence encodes CASSLSLGNRGRNQPQHF.

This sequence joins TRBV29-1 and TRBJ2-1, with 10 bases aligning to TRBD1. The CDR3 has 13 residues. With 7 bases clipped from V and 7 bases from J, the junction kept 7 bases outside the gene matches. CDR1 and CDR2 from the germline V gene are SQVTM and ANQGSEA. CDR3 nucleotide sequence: TGCAGCGCAATGACAGGGGGCGAGAATGAGCAGTTCTTC. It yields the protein CSAMTGGENEQFF.

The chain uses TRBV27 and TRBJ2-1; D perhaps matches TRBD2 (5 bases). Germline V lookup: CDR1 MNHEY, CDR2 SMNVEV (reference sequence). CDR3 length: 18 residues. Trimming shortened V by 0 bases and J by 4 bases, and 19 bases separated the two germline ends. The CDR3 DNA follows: TGTGCCAGCAGTTTATCCTTGAGGGAGAAGTCGTTTTACAATGAGCAGTTCTTC. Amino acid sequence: CASSLSLREKSFYNEQFF.

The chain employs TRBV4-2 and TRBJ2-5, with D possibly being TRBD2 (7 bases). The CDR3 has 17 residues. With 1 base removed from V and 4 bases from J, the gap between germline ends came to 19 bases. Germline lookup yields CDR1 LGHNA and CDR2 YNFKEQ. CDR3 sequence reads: CASSQGQGRESLETQYF. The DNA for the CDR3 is TGTGCCAGCAGCCAAGGCCAGGGGCGGGAGTCCTTAGAGACCCAGTACTTC.

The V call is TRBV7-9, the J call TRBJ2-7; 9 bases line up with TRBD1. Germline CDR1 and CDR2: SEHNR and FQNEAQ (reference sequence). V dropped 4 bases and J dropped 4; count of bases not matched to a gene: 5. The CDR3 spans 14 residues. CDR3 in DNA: TGTGCCAGCAGCTCCCCCGGGACAGGGTACGAGCAGTACTTC. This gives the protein CASSSPGTGYEQYF.

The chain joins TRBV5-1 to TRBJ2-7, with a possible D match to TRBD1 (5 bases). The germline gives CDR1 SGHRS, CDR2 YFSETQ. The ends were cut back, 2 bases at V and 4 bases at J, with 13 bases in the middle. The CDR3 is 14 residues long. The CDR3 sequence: CASSFLSAGYEQYF. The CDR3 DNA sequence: TGCGCCAGCAGCTTCCTATCCGCAGGGTACGAGCAGTACTTC. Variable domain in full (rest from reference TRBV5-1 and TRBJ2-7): KAGVTQTPRYLIKTRGQQVTLSCSPISGHRSVSWYQQTPGQGLQFLFEYFSETQRNKGNFPGRFSGRQFSNSRSEMNVSTLELGDSALYLCASSFLSAGYEQYFGPGTRLTVT.

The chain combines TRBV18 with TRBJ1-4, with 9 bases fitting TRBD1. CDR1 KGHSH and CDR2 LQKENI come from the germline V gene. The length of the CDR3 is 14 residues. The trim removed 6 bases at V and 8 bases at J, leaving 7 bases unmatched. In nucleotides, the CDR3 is TGTGCCAGCTCCCGCCGGGACAGGGACGAAAAACTGTTTTTT. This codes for CASSRRDRDEKLFF.

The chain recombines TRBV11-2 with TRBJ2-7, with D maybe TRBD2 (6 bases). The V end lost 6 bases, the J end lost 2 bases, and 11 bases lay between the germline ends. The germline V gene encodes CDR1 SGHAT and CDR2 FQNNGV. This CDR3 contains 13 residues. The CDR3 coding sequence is TGTGCCAGCAGACGGGAGTTGCCCTACGAGCAGTACTTC. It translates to CASRRELPYEQYF.